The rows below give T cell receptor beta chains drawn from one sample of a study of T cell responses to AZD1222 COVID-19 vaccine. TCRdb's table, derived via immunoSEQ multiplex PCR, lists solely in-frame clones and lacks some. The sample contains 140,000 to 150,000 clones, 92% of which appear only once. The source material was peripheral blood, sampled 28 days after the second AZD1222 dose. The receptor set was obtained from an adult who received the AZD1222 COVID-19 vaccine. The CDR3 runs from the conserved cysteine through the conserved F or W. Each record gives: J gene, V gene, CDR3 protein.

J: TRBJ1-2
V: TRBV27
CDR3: CASSQDFSSYTF

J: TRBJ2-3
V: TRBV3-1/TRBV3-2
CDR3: CASSDWTIGTDTQYF

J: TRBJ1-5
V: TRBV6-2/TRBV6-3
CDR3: CASSYTGGGQPQHF

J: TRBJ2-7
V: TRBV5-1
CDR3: CASSLLAGGYEQYF

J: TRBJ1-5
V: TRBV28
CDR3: CATTMLGQPQHF

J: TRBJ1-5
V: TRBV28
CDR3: CASSLSQGWNQPQHF

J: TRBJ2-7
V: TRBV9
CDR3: CASSAGQGVSPYEQYF

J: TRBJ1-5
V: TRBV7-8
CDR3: CASSYTEGSNQPQHF

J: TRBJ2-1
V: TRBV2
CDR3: CASSLDDEQFF

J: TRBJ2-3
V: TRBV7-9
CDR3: CASSLGGPGLARTDTQYF

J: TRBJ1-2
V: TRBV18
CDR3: CASSPGGNYGYTF

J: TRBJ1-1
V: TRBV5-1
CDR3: CASSLGTKNTEAFF

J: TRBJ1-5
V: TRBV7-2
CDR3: CASSFSGQSNQPQHF

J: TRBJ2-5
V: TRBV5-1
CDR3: CASSQTGPSGRAVGETQYF

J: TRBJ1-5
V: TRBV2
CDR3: CAGGGAANQPQHF

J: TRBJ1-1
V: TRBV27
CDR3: CASSGSSNTEAFF

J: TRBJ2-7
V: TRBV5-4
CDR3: CASSPRLDPHEQYF